The 29 T cell receptor beta chains in this list originate from one sample, sequenced in a study of graft-versus-host responses after intestinal transplantation. The assay was immunoSEQ multiplex PCR, and TCRdb's table has in-frame clones only and misses some. The sample yields 75,000 to 100,000 clones, roughly 82% seen once. The starting material was PBMCs, obtained 255 days after intestinal transplant. The source is a human patient who received an intestinal transplant, so some T cells may come from the graft donor.

This rearrangement joins TRBV7-6 to TRBJ1-2, with D maybe TRBD1 (6 bases). The V gene's germline CDR1 is SGHVS and CDR2 FNYEAQ. The CDR3 covers 16 residues. V lost 0 bases and J lost 4, with 15 bases in between. Here the CDR3 reads CASSLASGGRSYGYTF. The CDR3 DNA reads as TGTGCCAGCAGCTTAGCCTCCGGGGGGCGAAGCTATGGCTACACCTTC.

This chain links TRBV7-8 with TRBJ2-7; the D is unclear. The V gene lost 4 bases and the J gene lost 6 bases, with 13 bases spanning the gap. The germline CDR1 and CDR2 sequences are SGHVS and FQNEAQ. CDR3 length: 13 residues. CDR3 region: CASSSPPLPEQYV. CDR3 nucleotide sequence: TGTGCCAGCAGCTCTCCCCCCCTCCCCGAGCAGTACGTC.

The J gene is TRBJ1-2, the V gene TRBV19; 8 nucleotides agree with TRBD1. CDR1 is LNHDA, CDR2 SQIVND, per germline (reference sequence). The CDR3 covers 14 residues. With V trimmed by 5 bases and J by 2 bases, 4 bases remained unmatched. The CDR3 protein is CASSPWTGNYGYTF. Written as DNA, the CDR3 is TGTGCCAGTAGTCCCTGGACAGGGAACTATGGCTACACCTTC.

The chain has TRBV19 and TRBJ1-5; D uncertain. The V gene's germline CDR1 is LNHDA and CDR2 SQIVND (reference sequence). The CDR3 runs 15 residues. The V end was cut by 7 bases, the J end by 4 bases, with 17 bases between. The CDR3 loop is CASTPDGGGNQPQHF. Written as DNA, the CDR3 is TGTGCCAGTACCCCGGACGGTGGAGGGAATCAGCCCCAGCATTTT. Drawing the rest from reference TRBV19 and TRBJ1-5, the complete variable domain is DGGITQSPKYLFRKEGQNVTLSCEQNLNHDAMYWYRQDPGQGLRLIYYSQIVNDFQKGDIAEGYSVSREKKESFPLTVTSAQKNPTAFYLCASTPDGGGNQPQHFGDGTRLSIL.

The CDR3 DNA sequence: TGTGCCAGCAGCTTAGGAATGGAAACGATTTACAATGAGCAGTTCTTC. As protein: CASSLGMETIYNEQFF. The chain couples TRBV13 to TRBJ2-1; D uncertain. Trimming cost V 0 bases and J 4 bases, with 13 bases left between them. Per the germline V gene, CDR1 is PRHDT and CDR2 is FYEKMQ (reference sequence). This CDR3 is built from 16 residues. Based on the CDR3 plus reference TRBV13 and TRBJ2-1, the full variable domain is AAGVIQSPRHLIKEKRETATLKCYPIPRHDTVYWYQQGPGQDPQFLISFYEKMQSDKGSIPDRFSAQQFSDYHSELNMSSLELGDSALYFCASSLGMETIYNEQFFGPGTRLTVL.

The chain has TRBV7-8 and TRBJ2-5; D uncertain. Trimming removed 3 bases from V and 5 bases from J, with 7 bases in between. Per germline, CDR1 SGHVS and CDR2 FQNEAQ. The CDR3 runs to 12 residues. The CDR3 DNA sequence: TGTGCCAGCAGCTTGGCCGTGGAGACCCAGTACTTC. It codes for CASSLAVETQYF.

V and J are TRBV4-1 and TRBJ1-1; D is undetermined. The V end lost 0 bases, the J end lost 7 bases, and 9 bases lay between the germline ends. Germline CDR1 MGHRA, CDR2 YSYEKL. The CDR3 loop spans 13 amino acids. The CDR3 DNA is TGCGCCAGCAGCCAAGATCATTGGGTTGAAGCTTTCTTT. Translation: CASSQDHWVEAFF.

The chain combines TRBV18 with TRBJ1-1; maybe TRBD1 (6 bases). Germline CDR1 reads KGHSH; CDR2 reads LQKENI. The CDR3 length is 18 residues. The ends were cut back, 2 bases at V and 0 bases at J, with 19 bases in the middle. The CDR3 DNA is TGTGCCAGCTCACCAAGTCTTGACAGGACCCTCATGAACACTGAAGCTTTCTTT. Amino acid sequence: CASSPSLDRTLMNTEAFF.

This clone was picked up a small number of times. This rearrangement joins TRBV6-5 to TRBJ1-1, with D possibly being TRBD1 (5 bases). In germline, CDR1 is MNHEY, CDR2 SVGAGI. V was cut by 5 bases and J by 7 bases, with 14 bases left in between. CDR3 length: 13 residues. The CDR3 sequence is CASSVRDFGEAFF. CDR3 nucleotides: TGTGCCAGCAGTGTCAGGGATTTTGGTGAAGCTTTCTTT.

This clone showed up just a few times. The chain carries TRBV19 and TRBJ1-4; no clear D. Trimming took 5 bases from V and 4 from J, leaving 17 bases between them. This CDR3 is built from 16 residues. Germline CDR1 is LNHDA and CDR2 is SQIVND (reference sequence). CDR3: CASSPFVGSHNEKLFF. The CDR3 coding sequence is TGTGCCAGTAGTCCGTTCGTCGGCAGCCATAATGAAAAACTGTTTTTT.

The chain is built from TRBV9 and TRBJ1-1; D remains unclear. The CDR3 contains 14 residues. Between the trimmed V and J ends, which lost 4 bases and 6 bases, there was a span of 16 bases. Germline V gene data show CDR1 as SGDLS and CDR2 as YYNGEE. This CDR3 reads CASSLGRVGSEAFF. The CDR3 DNA follows: TGTGCCAGCAGCCTGGGGAGGGTTGGGTCTGAAGCTTTCTTT.

The chain carries TRBV30 and TRBJ2-5; tentatively, D is TRBD1 (6 bases). The germline gives CDR1 GTSNPN, CDR2 SVGIG (reference sequence). With 4 bases removed from V and 5 bases from J, the gap between germline ends came to 11 bases. The CDR3 consists of 12 residues. The CDR3 sequence: CAWMGAQETQYF. The CDR3 DNA reads TGTGCCTGGATGGGGGCGCAGGAGACCCAGTACTTC.

The V call is TRBV4-1, the J call TRBJ2-3; D may be TRBD1 (8 bases). The CDR3 runs to 17 residues. Germline V gene sequence: CDR1 MGHRA, CDR2 YSYEKL. V lost 3 bases and J lost 5, with 21 bases in between. The CDR3 loop is CASSHLPDRGGGDTQYF. DNA for the CDR3: TGCGCCAGCAGCCACCTCCCCGACAGGGGAGGGGGAGATACGCAGTATTTT.

This clone has just a few counts. The chain recombines TRBV5-1 with TRBJ2-3; 7 bases map to TRBD1. The CDR3 extends over 17 amino acids. Germline loops: CDR1 SGHRS, CDR2 YFSETQ. Germline trimming cut 6 bases from V and 3 bases from J; bases unmatched to any gene: 16. The CDR3 protein is CASIVGPRGQMTDTQYF. The CDR3 coding sequence is TGCGCCAGCATAGTGGGGCCGAGGGGACAGATGACAGATACGCAGTATTTT.

The gene calls are TRBV6-5 and TRBJ2-1; D is ambiguous. CDR3 length equals 13 residues. From germline, CDR1 is MNHEY and CDR2 SVGAGI. The V and J ends lost 2 bases and 7 bases respectively, with 9 bases between them. The CDR3 is CASSYAPRNEQFF. The CDR3 nucleotides are TGTGCCAGCAGTTACGCCCCCCGGAATGAGCAGTTCTTC.

The rearrangement links TRBV28 to TRBJ2-1; TRBD1 matches 7 bases. V lost 5 bases, J lost 0 bases, and 10 bases stayed unmatched. The CDR3 length is 17 residues. The germline CDR1 and CDR2 sequences are MDHEN and SYDVKM. The DNA for the CDR3 is TGTGCCAGCAGTCTTAATACAGGGGCAAGCTCCTACAATGAGCAGTTCTTC. It encodes CASSLNTGASSYNEQFF.

The genes are TRBV25-1 and TRBJ1-3; D might be TRBD1 (6 bases). Per the germline V gene, CDR1 is MGHDK and CDR2 is SYGVNS. V was clipped by 3 bases and J by 5 bases, with 8 bases between them. This CDR3 is built from 13 residues. CDR3 protein: CASSEGARNTIYF. As DNA, the CDR3 is TGTGCCAGCAGTGAGGGGGCAAGAAACACCATATATTTT.

This clone was observed a handful of times. The chain recombines TRBV6-5 with TRBJ1-6, with 7 bases that match TRBD1. Germline V gene data show CDR1 as MNHEY and CDR2 as SVGAGI. This CDR3 has 15 residues. The J segment lost 7 bases and the V segment lost 2 bases, leaving 5 bases of the junction unmatched. Written as DNA, the CDR3 is TGTGCCAGCAGTTACAGCAGGGGGACGAATTCACCCCTCCACTTT. Its protein is CASSYSRGTNSPLHF.

DNA for the CDR3: TGTGCCAGCAGTTACTCGACAAGCGGAACCGGGGAGCTGTTTTTT. Translation: CASSYSTSGTGELFF. This rearrangement joins TRBV6-5 to TRBJ2-2, with a possible D match to TRBD2 (5 bases). V dropped 0 bases and J dropped 5 bases, with 10 bases sitting between them. This CDR3 spans 15 amino acids. CDR1 and CDR2 from the germline V gene are MNHEY and SVGAGI.

The rearrangement links TRBV5-4 to TRBJ2-2, with TRBD2 matching 11 bases. Looked up from germline, CDR1 is SGHNT and CDR2 is YYREEE (reference sequence). The junction had 5 bases not matched to a gene; V was cut back by 4 bases and J by 0 bases. The CDR3 runs to 17 residues. CDR3 bases: TGTGCCAGCAGCCCTAGCGGGAGGAGGTCGAACACCGGGGAGCTGTTTTTT. It codes for CASSPSGRRSNTGELFF.

This clone was seen once. This chain connects TRBV2 to TRBJ1-5; 7 bases align to TRBD1. The CDR3 runs to 17 residues. Germline V gene sequence: CDR1 SNHLY, CDR2 FYNNEI. Unmatched junction bases numbered 7, after V lost 2 bases and J lost 0 bases. The DNA of the CDR3 is TGTGCCAGCAGTGAACTCGGGACAGCGTATAGCAATCAGCCCCAGCATTTT. The encoded protein is CASSELGTAYSNQPQHF.

This chain connects TRBV6-1 to TRBJ2-7; perhaps TRBD2 as D (6 bases). This CDR3 spans 15 amino acids. The V gene's germline CDR1 is MNHNS and CDR2 SASEGT. V gave up 5 bases and J gave up 7 bases, with 21 bases separating them. The CDR3 sequence is CASSSPKRLADEQYF. The CDR3 DNA sequence: TGTGCCAGCAGTTCACCCAAGCGGTTAGCGGATGAGCAGTACTTC.

The chain recombines TRBV19 with TRBJ2-1, with 8 bases lining up with TRBD1. The junction had 11 bases not matched to a gene; V was cut back by 5 bases and J by 5 bases. This CDR3 spans 16 amino acids. CDR1 is LNHDA and CDR2 is SQIVND in the germline V gene (reference sequence). In nucleotides, the CDR3 is TGTGCCAGTAGTTCCCTCCAGACAGGGGCGCACAATGAGCAGTTCTTC. It codes for CASSSLQTGAHNEQFF.

The chain is built from TRBV10-2 and TRBJ1-1; unclear D gene. The CDR3 consists of 13 residues. Trimming took 7 bases from V and 5 from J, leaving 14 bases between them. Germline CDR1 and CDR2: WSHSY and SAAADI. The CDR3 loop is CASMTLWGTEAFF. The CDR3 DNA is TGCGCCAGCATGACCTTATGGGGAACTGAAGCTTTCTTT.

The rearrangement joins TRBV5-1 to TRBJ2-3; TRBD1 aligns across 8 bases. The CDR3 runs 15 residues. Germline V gives CDR1 SGHRS, CDR2 YFSETQ. V trimming: 3 bases; J trimming: 2 bases; junction bases outside the gene matches: 5. In nucleotides, the CDR3 is TGCGCCAGCAGCTGGTCGACAGGGGTCACAGATACGCAGTATTTT. Translated: CASSWSTGVTDTQYF. Combining the CDR3 with reference TRBV5-1 and TRBJ2-3 gives the whole variable domain KAGVTQTPRYLIKTRGQQVTLSCSPISGHRSVSWYQQTPGQGLQFLFEYFSETQRNKGNFPGRFSGRQFSNSRSEMNVSTLELGDSALYLCASSWSTGVTDTQYFGPGTRLTVL.

This clone was counted between two and nine times. The rearrangement joins TRBV7-9 to TRBJ2-7, with D tentatively TRBD1 or TRBD2 (6 bases each). Germline CDR1 is SEHNR and CDR2 is FQNEAQ (reference sequence). The CDR3 has 14 amino acids. Trimming cost V 8 bases and J 0 bases, with 14 bases left between them. CDR3 sequence reads: CASGGRAFSYEQYF. The CDR3 coding sequence is TGTGCCAGCGGGGGGCGCGCCTTCTCCTACGAGCAGTACTTC.

The genes are TRBV4-2 and TRBJ1-5; no definite D call. Germline CDR1 LGHNA, CDR2 YNFKEQ. The germline V and J ends were trimmed by 0 bases and 2 bases, with 8 bases remaining between them. The CDR3 contains 15 residues. This chain's CDR3 is CASSQDGQGNQPQHF. CDR3 bases: TGTGCCAGCAGCCAAGATGGGCAGGGCAATCAGCCCCAGCATTTT.

This clone occurred once. V is TRBV7-6 and J is TRBJ2-2; 10 bases agree with TRBD1. The CDR3 length is 16 residues. Trimming at V came to 0 bases and at J to 5 bases, leaving 3 bases not matched to a gene. From germline, CDR1 is SGHVS and CDR2 FNYEAQ. The CDR3 loop reads CASSLAWDRGTGELFF. The CDR3 nucleotides are TGTGCCAGCAGCTTAGCGTGGGACAGGGGAACCGGGGAGCTGTTTTTT.

The V gene is TRBV5-1, the J gene TRBJ2-1; 8 bases fit TRBD2. Unmatched junction bases numbered 6, after V lost 4 bases and J lost 9 bases. Germline V gene data show CDR1 as SGHRS and CDR2 as YFSETQ. This CDR3 comprises 13 residues. CDR3 residues: CASSISGGTEQFF. The CDR3 DNA is TGCGCCAGCAGCATAAGCGGGGGCACTGAGCAGTTCTTC.